Here is one TCR beta chain with its context. Per germline, CDR1 LGHDT and CDR2 YNNKEL (reference sequence). The germline V and J ends were trimmed by 6 bases and 3 bases, with 11 bases remaining between them. The CDR3 is 13 residues long. The data originate from a study of early T cells in non-severe SARS-CoV-2 infection. As part of library construction, unique molecular identifiers were attached to individual cDNA molecules. TCRdb analysed the 5' RACE reads with MiXCR anew, one entry per CDR3 protein. This sample has 35,000 to 45,000 distinct CDR3 sequences, with 6% to 8.5% found just once. The clonotype originates from an adult who was a healthcare worker with PCR-confirmed SARS-CoV-2 infection or an uninfected control (not recorded which). Specimen: whole blood, collected at baseline. The J gene is TRBJ2-5, the V gene TRBV3-1; D gene ambiguous. As DNA, the CDR3 is TGTGCCAGCAGACCAAGTCACAAAGAGACCCAGTACTTC. Its protein product is CASRPSHKETQYF.